This TCR beta chain derives from a study of T cells after yellow fever vaccination. TCRdb re-analysed the 5' RACE reads in MiXCR, keeping a single row per CDR3 protein. The profile shows 300,000 to 450,000 distinct CDR3 sequences, about 6.2% of them singletons. The CDR3 runs 13 residues. Trimming removed 5 bases from V and 4 bases from J; junction bases left unmatched: 2. Germline V gene data show CDR1 as SQVTM and CDR2 as ANQGSEA. This receptor was taken from a man aged 30 to 45 who received the YFV17D yellow fever vaccine. The V call is TRBV29-1, the J call TRBJ2-4; 10 bases agree with TRBD2. The sequences come from PBMCs, collected 5 days after the yellow fever booster vaccination. CDR3 amino acids: CSVQTSGKNIQYF. As DNA, the CDR3 is TGCAGCGTTCAGACTAGCGGGAAAAACATTCAGTACTTC.